This T cell receptor beta chain appears in the sequencing data of a study of blood T cell repertoires in COVID-19. In the study overall: T cells, B-cell-depleted T cells, or PBMCs provided the cDNA or gDNA that served as material.

CDR1 and CDR2 from the germline V gene are LNHDA and SQIVND (reference sequence). The CDR3 runs to 14 residues. V lost 7 bases, J lost 5 bases, and 12 bases lay in between. Assay: immunoSEQ multiplex PCR; the TCRdb copy retains only in-frame clones and omits some. Among under 150,000 clones listed, approximately 83% were seen once. Sample: peripheral blood. The receptor comes from a woman in her fifties or sixties with COVID-19, enrolled during active disease. The chain links TRBV19 to TRBJ2-6, with D maybe TRBD2 (5 bases). For the CDR3, the DNA is TGTGCCAGTAAGGCGGGTCTCCGGGCCAACGTCCTGACTTTC. It encodes CASKAGLRANVLTF.